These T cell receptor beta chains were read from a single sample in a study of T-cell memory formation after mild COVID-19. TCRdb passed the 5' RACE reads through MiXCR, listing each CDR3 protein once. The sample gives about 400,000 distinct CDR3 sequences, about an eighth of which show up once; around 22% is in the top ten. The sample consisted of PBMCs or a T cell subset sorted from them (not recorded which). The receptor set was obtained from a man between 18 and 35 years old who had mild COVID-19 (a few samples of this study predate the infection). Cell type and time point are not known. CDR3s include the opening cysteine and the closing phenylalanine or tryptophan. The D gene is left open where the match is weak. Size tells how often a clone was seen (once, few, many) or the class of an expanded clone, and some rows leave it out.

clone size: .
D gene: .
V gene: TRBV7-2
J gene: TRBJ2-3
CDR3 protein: CASSTYDQGRPTDTQYF
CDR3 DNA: TGTGCCAGCAGCACCTACGACCAGGGGAGGCCCACAGATACGCAGTATTTT

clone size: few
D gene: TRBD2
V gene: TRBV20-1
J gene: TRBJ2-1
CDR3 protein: CSAGGLAGNEQFF
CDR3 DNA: TGCAGTGCGGGCGGGCTAGCGGGCAATGAGCAGTTCTTC

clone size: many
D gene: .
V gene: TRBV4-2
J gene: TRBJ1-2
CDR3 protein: CASSQGGPRSGTPGYTF
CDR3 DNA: TGTGCCAGCAGCCAAGGGGGACCGCGGAGCGGGACCCCTGGCTACACCTTC

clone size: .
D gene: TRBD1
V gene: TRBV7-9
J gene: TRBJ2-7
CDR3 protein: CASSRDRGYGYEQYF
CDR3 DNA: TGTGCCAGCAGCAGGGACAGGGGGTACGGTTACGAGCAGTACTTC

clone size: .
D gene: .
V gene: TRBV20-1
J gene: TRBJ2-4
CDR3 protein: CSASGDPAKNIQYF
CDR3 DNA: TGCAGTGCTAGCGGGGATCCAGCCAAAAACATTCAGTACTTC

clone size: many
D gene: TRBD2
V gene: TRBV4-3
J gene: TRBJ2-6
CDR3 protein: CASSQERMRGAGANVLTF
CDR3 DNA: TGCGCCAGCAGCCAAGAGAGGATGCGGGGGGCTGGGGCCAACGTCCTGACTTTC

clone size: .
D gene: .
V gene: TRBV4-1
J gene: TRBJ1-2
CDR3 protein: CASSQELVWGRGYGYTF
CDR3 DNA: TGCGCCAGCAGCCAAGAACTGGTGTGGGGCCGGGGGTATGGCTACACCTTC

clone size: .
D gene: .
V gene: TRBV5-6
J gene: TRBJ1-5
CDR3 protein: CASSLGRGRNQPQHF
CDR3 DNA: TGTGCCAGCAGCTTGGGCCGAGGGAGGAATCAGCCCCAGCATTTT

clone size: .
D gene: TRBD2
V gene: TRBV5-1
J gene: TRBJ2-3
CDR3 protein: CASNRGGRGTDTQYF
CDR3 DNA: TGCGCCAGCAACCGCGGGGGGCGCGGCACAGATACGCAGTATTTT

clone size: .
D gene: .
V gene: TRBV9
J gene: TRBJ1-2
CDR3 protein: CASQTGEGGYTF
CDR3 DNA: TGTGCCAGCCAGACGGGGGAGGGTGGCTACACCTTC

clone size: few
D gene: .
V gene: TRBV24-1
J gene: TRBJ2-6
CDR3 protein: CATSVVRTPGANVLTF
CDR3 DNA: TGTGCCACCAGTGTCGTTCGAACCCCTGGGGCCAACGTCCTGACTTTC

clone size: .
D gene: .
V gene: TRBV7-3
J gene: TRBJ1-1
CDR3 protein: CASSFTGRDTEAFF
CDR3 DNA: TGTGCCAGCAGCTTTACAGGGAGGGACACTGAAGCTTTCTTT

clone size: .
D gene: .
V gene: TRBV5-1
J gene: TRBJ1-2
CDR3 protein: CASSTRLGPYGYTF
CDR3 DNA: TGCGCCAGCAGCACCCGTCTGGGACCGTATGGCTACACCTTC

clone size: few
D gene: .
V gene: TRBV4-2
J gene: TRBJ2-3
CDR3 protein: CASSQERPYTQYF
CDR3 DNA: TGTGCCAGCAGCCAAGAACGTCCCTATACGCAGTATTTT

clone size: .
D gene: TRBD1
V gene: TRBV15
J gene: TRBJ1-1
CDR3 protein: CATSGPYRGGGRGLDTEAFF
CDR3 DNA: TGTGCCACCAGCGGGCCGTACAGAGGAGGCGGCAGGGGGCTGGACACTGAAGCTTTCTTT

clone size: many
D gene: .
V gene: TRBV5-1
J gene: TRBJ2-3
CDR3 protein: CASSLGQSTDTQYF
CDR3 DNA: TGTGCCAGCAGCTTAGGACAGAGCACAGATACGCAGTATTTT

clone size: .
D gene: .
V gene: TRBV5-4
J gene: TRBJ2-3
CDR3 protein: CASSNGGATDTQYF
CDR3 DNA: TGTGCCAGCAGCAACGGGGGTGCGACAGATACGCAGTATTTT

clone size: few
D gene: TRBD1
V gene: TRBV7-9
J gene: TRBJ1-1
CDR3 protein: CASSSQGQADTEAFF
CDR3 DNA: TGTGCCAGCAGCTCTCAAGGACAGGCGGACACTGAAGCTTTCTTT

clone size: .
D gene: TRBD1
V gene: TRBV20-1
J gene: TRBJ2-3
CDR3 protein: CSAHRGATSTDTQYF
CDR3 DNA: TGCAGTGCTCACAGGGGGGCGACGAGCACAGATACGCAGTATTTT

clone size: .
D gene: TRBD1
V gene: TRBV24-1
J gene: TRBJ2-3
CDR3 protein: CATRQGTDTQYF
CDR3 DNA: TGTGCCACCAGACAGGGGACAGATACGCAGTATTTT

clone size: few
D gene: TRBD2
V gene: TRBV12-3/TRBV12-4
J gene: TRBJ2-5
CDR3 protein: CASSLRERGETQYF
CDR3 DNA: TGTGCCAGCAGTTTAAGAGAGCGGGGTGAGACCCAGTACTTC

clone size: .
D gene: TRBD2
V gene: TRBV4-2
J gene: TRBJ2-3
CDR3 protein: CASSHELAGPRADTQYF
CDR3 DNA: TGTGCCAGCAGCCATGAACTAGCGGGGCCCCGCGCAGATACGCAGTATTTT

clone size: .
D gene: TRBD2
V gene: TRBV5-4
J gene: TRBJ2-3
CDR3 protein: CASSQSWRGSTDTQYF
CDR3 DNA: TGTGCCAGCAGCCAGTCGTGGCGGGGGAGCACAGATACGCAGTATTTT

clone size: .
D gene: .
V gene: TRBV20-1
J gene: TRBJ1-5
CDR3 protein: CSAHYRASNQPQHF
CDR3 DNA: TGCAGTGCTCATTACAGGGCTAGCAATCAGCCCCAGCATTTT

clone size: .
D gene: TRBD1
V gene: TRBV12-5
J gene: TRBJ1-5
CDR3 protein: CASGLRTGWANQPQHF
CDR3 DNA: TGTGCTAGTGGTTTGCGGACAGGGTGGGCCAATCAGCCCCAGCATTTT

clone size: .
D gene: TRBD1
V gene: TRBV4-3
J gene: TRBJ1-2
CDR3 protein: CASSFSPGQPNYGYTF
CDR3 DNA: TGCGCCAGCAGCTTTTCGCCGGGACAGCCTAACTATGGCTACACCTTC

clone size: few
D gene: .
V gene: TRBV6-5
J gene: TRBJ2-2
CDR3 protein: CASSYSGRTKALGELFF
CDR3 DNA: TGTGCCAGCAGTTACTCCGGGCGGACGAAGGCCCTCGGGGAGCTGTTTTTT

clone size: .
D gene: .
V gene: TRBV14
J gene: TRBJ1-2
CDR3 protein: CASSHPTGRGYTF
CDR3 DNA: TGTGCCAGCAGCCACCCGACGGGAAGAGGCTACACCTTC

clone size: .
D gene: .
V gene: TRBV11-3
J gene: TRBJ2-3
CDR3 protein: CASSLDPGVDTQYF
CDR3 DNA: TGTGCCAGCAGCTTAGATCCCGGGGTAGATACGCAGTATTTT

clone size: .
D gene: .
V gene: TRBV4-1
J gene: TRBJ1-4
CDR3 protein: CASSQEPIRGKLFF
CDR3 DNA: TGCGCCAGCAGCCAAGAGCCCATAAGGGGAAAACTGTTTTTT

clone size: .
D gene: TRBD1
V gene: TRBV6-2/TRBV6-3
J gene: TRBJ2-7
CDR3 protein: CASSYSRQGNYEQYF
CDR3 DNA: TGTGCCAGCAGTTACTCAAGACAGGGAAACTACGAGCAGTACTTC

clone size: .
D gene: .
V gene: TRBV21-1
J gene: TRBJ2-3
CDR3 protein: CASSKVLPGGPTDTQYF
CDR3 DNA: TGTGCCAGCAGCAAAGTCCTCCCGGGGGGCCCCACAGATACGCAGTATTTT

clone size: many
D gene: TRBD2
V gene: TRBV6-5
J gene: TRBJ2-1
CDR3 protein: CASSYAYSGVGNEQFF
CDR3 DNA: TGTGCCAGCAGTTACGCCTATAGCGGGGTGGGGAATGAGCAGTTCTTC

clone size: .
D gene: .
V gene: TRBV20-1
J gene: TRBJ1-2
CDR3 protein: CSARDFNYGYTF
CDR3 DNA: TGCAGTGCTAGAGACTTTAACTATGGCTACACCTTC

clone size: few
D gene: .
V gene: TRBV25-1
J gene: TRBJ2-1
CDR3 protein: CASSKNWDRGGEQFF
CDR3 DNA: TGTGCCAGCAGTAAAAATTGGGACCGAGGGGGTGAGCAGTTCTTC